Each of the 12 T cell receptor beta chains below was sequenced from the same sample in a study of T cells in Graves' hyperthyroidism and ophthalmopathy (dated by TCRdb to the late 2010s). Libraries were built with multiplex PCR. Sequencing relied on an Illumina HiSeq 2000. The TCR beta CDR3 regions were amplified from RNA transcripts. For the first round of RT-PCR on the TCR CDR3, the HTBI primer set was used together with the Qiagen OneStep RT-PCR kit. The public reads were quality trimmed at Q25 with fastp and then assembled into clones with MiXCR by TCRdb, keeping productive beta chains. Every distinct CDR3 protein forms one entry, paired with its most common genes and DNA. A total of fewer than 400,000 distinct CDR3 sequences appear in this sample, more than 15% of them only once. 28% of the sample belongs to the ten largest clones. The specimen sequenced was blood. The origin of the receptors is a young woman with Graves' hyperthyroidism that later progressed to Graves' ophthalmopathy.

This clonotype has at least ten counts. The V call is TRBV6-6, the J call TRBJ1-3; D unresolved. This CDR3 contains 16 residues. Germline V CDR1 and CDR2: MNHNY, SVGAGI (reference sequence). Trimming shortened V by 2 bases and J by 0 bases, and 11 bases separated the two germline ends. This CDR3 reads CASSYDRPYSGNTIYF. The CDR3 region has the DNA TGTGCCAGCAGTTACGACCGACCCTACTCTGGAAACACCATATATTTT.

The V gene is TRBV4-3, the J gene TRBJ2-3; D is unclear. The length of the CDR3 is 15 residues. V was clipped by 4 bases and J by 5 bases, with 16 bases between them. In germline, CDR1 is LGHNA, CDR2 YSLEER. The CDR3 DNA reads TGCGCCAGCAGCCTTGGGATGTTCCCTCGAGATACGCAGTATTTT. As protein: CASSLGMFPRDTQYF.

This clonotype was found a few times. The DNA for the CDR3 is TGCGCCAGCAGCCAAGAGGTTCTGGGGATGCACTACGAGCAGTACTTC. It codes for CASSQEVLGMHYEQYF. The rearrangement uses TRBV4-1 and TRBJ2-7; D is undetermined. Germline V gene sequence: CDR1 MGHRA, CDR2 YSYEKL. This CDR3 contains 16 residues. The V gene lost 0 bases and the J gene lost 3 bases, with 15 bases spanning the gap.

With respect to this clonotype: A single base separates this from a much larger clone, so it may be a read error. CDR3 DNA sequence: TGCAGTGCTAGCGGCCAGGGTATCTACGAGCAGTACTTC. Its translation is CSASGQGIYEQYF. This sequence joins TRBV20-1 and TRBJ2-7, with a weak D call TRBD1 (5 bases). CDR1 is DFQATT and CDR2 is SNEGSKA in the germline V gene (reference sequence). The CDR3 is made up of 13 amino acids. Trimming cost V 3 bases and J 3 bases, with 12 bases left between them.

This clonotype was picked up a small number of times. DNA for the CDR3: TGTGCCAGCAGACTTGATGGACTAGCGGGAGTCCCGTTCTTC. Translating gives CASRLDGLAGVPFF. The genes are TRBV6-2 or TRBV6-3 and TRBJ2-1; 13 bases are a match to TRBD2. This CDR3 contains 14 residues. J was trimmed by 15 bases and V by 6 bases; bases with no gene match: 11. Germline lookup yields CDR1 MNHEY and CDR2 SVGEGT.

The V call is TRBV14, the J call TRBJ1-6; possible D gene TRBD1, 5 bases. The ends were cut back, 4 bases at V and 14 bases at J, with 18 bases in the middle. Germline CDR1 SGHDN, CDR2 FVKESK. The CDR3 runs 14 residues. CDR3: CASSRTGGSGALHF. CDR3 nucleotides: TGTGCCAGCAGCCGAACCGGGGGGTCTGGGGCCCTCCACTTT.

The chain employs TRBV15 and TRBJ2-5, with TRBD2 matching over 13 bases. V was pared by 1 base and J by 2 bases, with 4 bases of the junction left unmatched. The CDR3 sequence is 17 residues long. Germline CDR1 reads LNHNV; CDR2 reads YYDKDF (reference sequence). The CDR3 region is CATSRGGTSGIQETQYF. The CDR3 bases are TGTGCCACCAGCAGAGGAGGGACTAGCGGGATACAAGAGACCCAGTACTTC.

This clonotype occurred many times. The chain couples TRBV18 to TRBJ1-6; a possible D gene is TRBD1 (6 bases). Germline V lookup: CDR1 KGHSH, CDR2 LQKENI. The ends were cut back, 4 bases at V and 13 bases at J, with 11 bases in the middle. This CDR3 has 12 amino acids. The CDR3 spells CASSRPQGPLHF. The CDR3, as DNA: TGTGCCAGCTCACGCCCCCAGGGGCCCCTCCACTTT.

This clonotype was seen at least ten times. This chain links TRBV6-1 with TRBJ1-1, with TRBD1 matching over 7 bases. The length of the CDR3 is 12 residues. With 10 bases clipped from V and 5 bases from J, the junction kept 7 bases outside the gene matches. Germline CDR1 and CDR2: MNHNS and SASEGT. CDR3 in amino acids: CATQGVGTEAFF. CDR3 in DNA: TGTGCCACCCAGGGGGTAGGTACTGAAGCTTTCTTT.

The sample holds many counts of this clonotype. The rearrangement uses TRBV7-2 and TRBJ2-1; TRBD2 agrees at 16 bases. With 4 bases clipped from V and 3 bases from J, the junction kept 12 bases outside the gene matches. The germline V gene has CDR1 SGHTA and CDR2 FQGNSA. This CDR3 has 20 amino acids. This CDR3 reads CASSSPSGTSGRGNYNEQFF. The CDR3 nucleotides are TGTGCCAGCAGCTCCCCAAGTGGGACTAGCGGGAGGGGTAACTACAATGAGCAGTTCTTC.

This clonotype was counted at least ten times. The chain joins TRBV14 to TRBJ2-4; 11 bases map to TRBD1. Germline CDR1 is SGHDN and CDR2 is FVKESK. The J segment lost 8 bases and the V segment lost 5 bases, leaving 5 bases of the junction unmatched. This CDR3 contains 14 residues. The CDR3 DNA sequence: TGTGCCAGCAGCTCTCCGGGACAGGGGGACATTCAGTACTTC. Translating it yields CASSSPGQGDIQYF.

This clonotype was detected a few times. The chain recombines TRBV15 with TRBJ1-1; TRBD1 matches 8 bases. This CDR3 has 15 amino acids. After removal of 4 bases from V and 4 bases from J, the junction contained 8 bases not matched to a gene. Germline V CDR1 and CDR2: LNHNV, YYDKDF (reference sequence). Here the CDR3 reads CATSTDRGKGTEAFF. The DNA of the CDR3 is TGTGCCACCAGCACCGACAGGGGTAAGGGCACTGAAGCTTTCTTT.